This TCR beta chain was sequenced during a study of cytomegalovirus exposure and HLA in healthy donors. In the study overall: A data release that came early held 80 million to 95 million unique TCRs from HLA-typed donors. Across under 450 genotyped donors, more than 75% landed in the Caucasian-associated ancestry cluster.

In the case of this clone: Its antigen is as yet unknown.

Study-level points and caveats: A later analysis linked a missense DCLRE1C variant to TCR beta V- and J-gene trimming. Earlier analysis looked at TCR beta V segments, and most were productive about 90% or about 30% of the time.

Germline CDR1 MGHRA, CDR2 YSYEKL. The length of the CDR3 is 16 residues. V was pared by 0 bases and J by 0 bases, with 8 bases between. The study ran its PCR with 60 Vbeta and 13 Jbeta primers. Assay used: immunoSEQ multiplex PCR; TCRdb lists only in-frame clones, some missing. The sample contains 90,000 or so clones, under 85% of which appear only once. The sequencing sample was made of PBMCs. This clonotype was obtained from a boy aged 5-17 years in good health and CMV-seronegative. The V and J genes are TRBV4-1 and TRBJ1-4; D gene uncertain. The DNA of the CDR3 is TGCGCCAGCAGCCAAGATCGGGGAACAACTAATGAAAAACTGTTTTTT. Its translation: CASSQDRGTTNEKLFF.